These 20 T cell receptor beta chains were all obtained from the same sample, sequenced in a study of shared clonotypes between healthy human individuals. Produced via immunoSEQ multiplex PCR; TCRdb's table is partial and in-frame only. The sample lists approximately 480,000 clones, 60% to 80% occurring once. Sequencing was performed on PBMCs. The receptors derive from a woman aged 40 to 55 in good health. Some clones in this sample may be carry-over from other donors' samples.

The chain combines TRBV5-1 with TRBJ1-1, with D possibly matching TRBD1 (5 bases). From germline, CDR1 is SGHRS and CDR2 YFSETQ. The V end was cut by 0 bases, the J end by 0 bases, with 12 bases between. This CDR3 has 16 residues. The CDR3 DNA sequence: TGCGCCAGCAGCTTGGCCTTGGGGACGGTGAACACTGAAGCTTTCTTT. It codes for CASSLALGTVNTEAFF. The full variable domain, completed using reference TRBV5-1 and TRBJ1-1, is KAGVTQTPRYLIKTRGQQVTLSCSPISGHRSVSWYQQTPGQGLQFLFEYFSETQRNKGNFPGRFSGRQFSNSRSEMNVSTLELGDSALYLCASSLALGTVNTEAFFGQGTRLTVV.

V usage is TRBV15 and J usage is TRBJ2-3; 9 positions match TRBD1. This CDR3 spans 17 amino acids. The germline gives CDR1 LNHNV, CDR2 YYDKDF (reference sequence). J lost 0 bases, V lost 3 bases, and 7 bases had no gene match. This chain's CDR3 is CATSRDPGTGSTDTQYF. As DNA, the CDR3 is TGTGCCACCAGCAGGGACCCCGGGACAGGGAGCACAGATACGCAGTATTTT.

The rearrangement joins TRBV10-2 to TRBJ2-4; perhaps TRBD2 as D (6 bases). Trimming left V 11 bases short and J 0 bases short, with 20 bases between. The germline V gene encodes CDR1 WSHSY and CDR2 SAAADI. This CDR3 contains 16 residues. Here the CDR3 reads CASPAVGEVAKNIQYF. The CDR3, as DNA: TGCGCCTCCCCGGCCGTTGGGGAGGTAGCCAAAAACATTCAGTACTTC.

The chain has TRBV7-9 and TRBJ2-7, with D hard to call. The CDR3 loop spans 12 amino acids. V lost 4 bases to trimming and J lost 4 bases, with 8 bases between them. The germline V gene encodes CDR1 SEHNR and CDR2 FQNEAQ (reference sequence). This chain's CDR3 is CASSSFGYEQYF. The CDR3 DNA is TGTGCCAGCAGCTCCTTTGGGTACGAGCAGTACTTC.

CDR3 bases: TGTGCCAGCAGTGACGGCACCAACAATGAGCAGTTCTTC. Protein sequence: CASSDGTNNEQFF. The chain is built from TRBV6-4 and TRBJ2-1, with unresolved D. The CDR3 has 13 residues. With 2 bases removed from V and 5 bases from J, the gap between germline ends came to 7 bases. Germline CDR1 reads MRHNA; CDR2 reads SNTAGT.

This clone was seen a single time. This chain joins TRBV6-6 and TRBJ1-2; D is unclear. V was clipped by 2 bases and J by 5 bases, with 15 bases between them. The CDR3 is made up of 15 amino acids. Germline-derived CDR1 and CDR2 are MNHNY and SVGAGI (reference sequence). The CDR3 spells CASSYKPAAQYGYTF. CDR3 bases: TGTGCCAGCAGTTACAAACCGGCAGCCCAATATGGCTACACCTTC.

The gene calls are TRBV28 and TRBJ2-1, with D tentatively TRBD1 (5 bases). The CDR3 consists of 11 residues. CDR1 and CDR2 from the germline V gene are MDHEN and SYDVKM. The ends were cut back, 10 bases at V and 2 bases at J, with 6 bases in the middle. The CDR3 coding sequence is TGTGCCACGACAGCCTACAATGAGCAGTTCTTC. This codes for CATTAYNEQFF.

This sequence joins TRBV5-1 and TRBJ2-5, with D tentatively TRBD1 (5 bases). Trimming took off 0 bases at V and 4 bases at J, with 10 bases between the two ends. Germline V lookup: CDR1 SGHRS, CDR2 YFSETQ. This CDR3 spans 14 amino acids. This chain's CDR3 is CASSLVGLGETQYF. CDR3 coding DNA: TGCGCCAGCAGCTTGGTGGGGCTGGGAGAGACCCAGTACTTC.

The CDR3 sequence is CASSELYSGPNQPQHF. CDR3 bases: TGTGCCAGCAGTGAACTCTACTCAGGGCCCAATCAGCCCCAGCATTTT. V usage is TRBV2 and J usage is TRBJ1-5, with D perhaps TRBD1 (5 bases). The ends were cut back, 2 bases at V and 3 bases at J, with 14 bases in the middle. CDR3 length equals 16 residues. From germline, CDR1 is SNHLY and CDR2 FYNNEI. The entire variable domain, with the rest obtained from reference TRBV2 and TRBJ1-5, is as follows: EPEVTQTPSHQVTQMGQEVILRCVPISNHLYFYWYRQILGQKVEFLVSFYNNEISEKSEIFDDQFSVERPDGSNFTLKIRSTKLEDSAMYFCASSELYSGPNQPQHFGDGTRLSIL.

The CDR3 loop is CASSFRGNTEAFF. The CDR3 DNA is TGTGCCAGCAGCTTCAGGGGTAACACTGAAGCTTTCTTT. The rearrangement links TRBV7-9 to TRBJ1-1, with TRBD1 as a possible D gene (6 bases). The germline CDR1 and CDR2 sequences are SEHNR and FQNEAQ (reference sequence). This CDR3 spans 13 amino acids. V lost 3 bases to trimming and J lost 2 bases, with 7 bases between them.

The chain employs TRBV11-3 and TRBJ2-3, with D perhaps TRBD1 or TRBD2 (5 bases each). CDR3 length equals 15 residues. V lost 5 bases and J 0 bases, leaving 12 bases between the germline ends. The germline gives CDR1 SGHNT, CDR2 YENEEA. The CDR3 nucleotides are TGTGCCAGCAGCATCGGGACGGCTAGCACAGATACGCAGTATTTT. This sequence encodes CASSIGTASTDTQYF.

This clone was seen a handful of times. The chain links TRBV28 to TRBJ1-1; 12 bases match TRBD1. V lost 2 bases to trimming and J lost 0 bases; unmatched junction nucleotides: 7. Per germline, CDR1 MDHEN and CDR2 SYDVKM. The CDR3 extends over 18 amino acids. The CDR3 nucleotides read TGTGCCAGCAGTTTAATTTACGGGACAGGGGGCCTGAACACTGAAGCTTTCTTT. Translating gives CASSLIYGTGGLNTEAFF.

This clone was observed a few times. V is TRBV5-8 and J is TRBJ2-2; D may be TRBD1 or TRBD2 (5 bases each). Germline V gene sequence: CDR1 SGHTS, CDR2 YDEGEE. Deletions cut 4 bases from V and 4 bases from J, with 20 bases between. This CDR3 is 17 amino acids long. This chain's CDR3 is CASSLPRDGLTTGELFF. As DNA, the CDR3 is TGTGCCAGCAGCCTACCTAGGGACGGCCTAACCACCGGGGAGCTGTTTTTT.

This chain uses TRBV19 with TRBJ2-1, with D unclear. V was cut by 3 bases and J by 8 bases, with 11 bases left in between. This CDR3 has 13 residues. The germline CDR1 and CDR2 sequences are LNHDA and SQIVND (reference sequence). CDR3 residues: CASSMARIDEQFF. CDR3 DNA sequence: TGTGCCAGTAGTATGGCGCGTATCGATGAGCAGTTCTTC.

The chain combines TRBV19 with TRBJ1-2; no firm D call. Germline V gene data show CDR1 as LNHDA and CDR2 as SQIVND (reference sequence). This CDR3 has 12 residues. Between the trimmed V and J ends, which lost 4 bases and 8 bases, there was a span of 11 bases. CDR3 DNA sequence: TGTGCCAGTAGTACCCGCCAATACGGCTACACCTTC. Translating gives CASSTRQYGYTF.

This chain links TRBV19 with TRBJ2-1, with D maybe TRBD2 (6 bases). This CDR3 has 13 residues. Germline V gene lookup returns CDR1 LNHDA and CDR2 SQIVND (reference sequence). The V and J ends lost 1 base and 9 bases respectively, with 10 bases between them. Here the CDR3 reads CASSIVTGVEQFF. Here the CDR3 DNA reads TGTGCCAGTAGTATAGTTACGGGGGTTGAGCAGTTCTTC.

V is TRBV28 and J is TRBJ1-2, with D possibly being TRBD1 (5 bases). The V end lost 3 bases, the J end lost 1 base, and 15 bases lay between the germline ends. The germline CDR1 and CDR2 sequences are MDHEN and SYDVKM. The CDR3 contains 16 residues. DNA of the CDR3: TGTGCCAGCAGTTTTGGGGCGGGAGGGGTTAACTATGGCTACACCTTC. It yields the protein CASSFGAGGVNYGYTF.

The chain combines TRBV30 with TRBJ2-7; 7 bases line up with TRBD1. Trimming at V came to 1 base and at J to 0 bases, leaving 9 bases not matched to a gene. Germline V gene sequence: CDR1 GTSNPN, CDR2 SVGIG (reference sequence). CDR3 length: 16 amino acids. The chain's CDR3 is CAWSGTHRGNSYEQYF. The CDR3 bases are TGTGCCTGGAGTGGGACCCACAGGGGAAACTCCTACGAGCAGTACTTC.

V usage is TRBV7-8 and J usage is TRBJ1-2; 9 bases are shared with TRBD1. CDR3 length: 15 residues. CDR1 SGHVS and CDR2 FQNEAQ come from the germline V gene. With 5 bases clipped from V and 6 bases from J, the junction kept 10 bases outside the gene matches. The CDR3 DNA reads TGTGCCAGCAGCCCACCCACAGGGGGCGGAGATGGCTACACCTTC. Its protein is CASSPPTGGGDGYTF.

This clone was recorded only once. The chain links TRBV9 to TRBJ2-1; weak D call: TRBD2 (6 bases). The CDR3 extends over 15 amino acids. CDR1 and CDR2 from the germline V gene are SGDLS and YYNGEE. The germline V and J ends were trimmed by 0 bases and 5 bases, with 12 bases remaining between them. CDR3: CASSVGGRTDNEQFF. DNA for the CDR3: TGTGCCAGCAGCGTAGGGGGGAGGACCGACAATGAGCAGTTCTTC.